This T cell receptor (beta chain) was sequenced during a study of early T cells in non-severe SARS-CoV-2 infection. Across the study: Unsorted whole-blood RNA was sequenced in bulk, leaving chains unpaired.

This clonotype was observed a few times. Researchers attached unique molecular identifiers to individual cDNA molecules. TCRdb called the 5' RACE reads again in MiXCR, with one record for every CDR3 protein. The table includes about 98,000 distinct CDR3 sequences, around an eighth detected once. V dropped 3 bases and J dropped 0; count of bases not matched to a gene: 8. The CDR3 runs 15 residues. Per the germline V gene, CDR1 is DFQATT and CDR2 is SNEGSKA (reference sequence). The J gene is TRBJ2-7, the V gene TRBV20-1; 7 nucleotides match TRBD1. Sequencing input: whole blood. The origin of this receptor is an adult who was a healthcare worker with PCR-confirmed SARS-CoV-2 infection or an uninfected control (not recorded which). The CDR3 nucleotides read TGCAGTGCTAGGTCTCGGGACAGCTTCTCCTACGAGCAGTACTTC. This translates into CSARSRDSFSYEQYF.